The subject of this entry is one TCR beta chain. What it binds is unknown. The data originate from a study of T cell responses to AZD1222 COVID-19 vaccine. For the study at large: Pooling covered second doses at about 4 or about 12 weeks.

Findings and limits, study-wide: No day 14 peak samples; only post-peak repertoires were characterized. Dominant CD4 TCR responses targeted spike regions 160-218 and 743-854. Donors were chiefly white British, with a greater number of females, and clonal diversity was perhaps underestimated.

Losses at the gene ends were 6 bases for V and 7 bases for J; bases not matched to a gene: 10. The CDR3 length is 15 residues. The germline CDR1 and CDR2 sequences are SNHLY and FYNNEI. The data were produced by immunoSEQ multiplex PCR, yet TCRdb's version contains in-frame clones alone and is incomplete. The table has about 97,000 clones, roughly 84% seen once; the top ten hold around 15%. The rearrangement uses TRBV2 and TRBJ1-2, with 11 nucleotides matching TRBD1. The material was peripheral blood, obtained on day 0 of AZD1222 vaccination. The clonotype comes from an adult in good health. CDR3 protein: CASRPFGQGAFGYTF. CDR3 nucleotides: TGTGCCAGCAGGCCTTTTGGACAGGGGGCGTTTGGCTACACCTTC.